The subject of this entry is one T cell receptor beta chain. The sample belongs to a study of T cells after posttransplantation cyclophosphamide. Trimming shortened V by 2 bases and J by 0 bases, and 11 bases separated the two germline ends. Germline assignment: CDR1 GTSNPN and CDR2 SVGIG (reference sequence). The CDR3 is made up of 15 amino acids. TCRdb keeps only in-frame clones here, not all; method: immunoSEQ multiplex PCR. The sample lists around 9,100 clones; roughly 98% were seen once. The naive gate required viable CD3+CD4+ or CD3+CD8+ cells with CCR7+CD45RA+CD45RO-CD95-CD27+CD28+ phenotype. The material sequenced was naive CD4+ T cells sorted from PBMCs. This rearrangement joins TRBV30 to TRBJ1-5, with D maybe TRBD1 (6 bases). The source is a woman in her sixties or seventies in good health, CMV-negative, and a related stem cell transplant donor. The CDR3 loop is CAWSYRVGSNQPQHF. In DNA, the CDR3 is TGTGCCTGGAGTTACAGGGTGGGTAGCAATCAGCCCCAGCATTTT.